One sample yielded the 30 T cell receptor beta chains listed below, sequenced in a study of cytomegalovirus exposure and HLA in healthy donors. The PCR made use of 60 Vbeta and 13 Jbeta primers. The data were produced by immunoSEQ multiplex PCR, yet TCRdb's version contains in-frame clones alone and is incomplete. The listing contains more than 130,000 clones. The sequenced sample consisted of PBMCs. The receptors come from a man between 35 and 55 years old in good health and CMV-seronegative.

The chain combines TRBV7-9 with TRBJ1-1; D gene ambiguous. Germline V gene data show CDR1 as SEHNR and CDR2 as FQNEAQ (reference sequence). The CDR3 totals 14 residues. The V gene lost 5 bases and the J gene lost 1 base, with 11 bases spanning the gap. The CDR3 is CASSPTVSNTEAFF. As DNA, the CDR3 is TGTGCCAGCAGCCCTACAGTTTCGAACACTGAAGCTTTCTTT.

The chain couples TRBV4-2 to TRBJ2-7; no reliable D call. Between the trimmed V and J ends, which lost 0 bases and 1 base, there was a span of 10 bases. CDR1 and CDR2 from the germline V gene are LGHNA and YNFKEQ. The CDR3 extends over 15 amino acids. The CDR3 region is CASSQDMNFSYEQYF. The CDR3, as DNA: TGTGCCAGCAGCCAAGATATGAACTTTTCCTACGAGCAGTACTTC.

The rearrangement links TRBV18 to TRBJ1-1; a weak D match, TRBD1 (6 bases). Germline CDR1 reads KGHSH; CDR2 reads LQKENI. The CDR3 is made up of 13 amino acids. V was trimmed by 6 bases and J by 5 bases, leaving 13 bases between them. In DNA, the CDR3 is TGTGCCAGCTCCAAAAACAGGGATACTGAAGCTTTCTTT. Protein: CASSKNRDTEAFF. The variable domain in full, completed from reference TRBV18 and TRBJ1-1, reads NAGVMQNPRHLVRRRGQEARLRCSPMKGHSHVYWYRQLPEEGLKFMVYLQKENIIDESGMPKERFSAEFPKEGPSILRIQQVVRGDSAAYFCASSKNRDTEAFFGQGTRLTVV.

J is TRBJ2-7 and V is TRBV7-2, with a possible D match to TRBD1 (6 bases). Germline CDR1 and CDR2: SGHTA and FQGNSA. The CDR3 sequence is 15 residues long. V was shortened by 0 bases and J by 2 bases, with 11 bases between the two germline ends. The CDR3 coding sequence is TGTGCCAGCAGCTTAGCGCCGGACAGAACCTACGAGCAGTACTTC. This codes for CASSLAPDRTYEQYF. The variable domain in full, with the rest retrieved from reference TRBV7-2 and TRBJ2-7, is GAGVSQSPSNKVTEKGKDVELRCDPISGHTALYWYRQSLGQGLEFLIYFQGNSAPDKSGLPSDRFSAERTGGSVSTLTIQRTQQEDSAVYLCASSLAPDRTYEQYFGPGTRLTVT.

This chain connects TRBV11-2 to TRBJ1-1; 11 positions match TRBD1. After removal of 5 bases from V and 4 bases from J, the junction contained 12 bases not matched to a gene. Germline loops: CDR1 SGHAT, CDR2 FQNNGV. The CDR3 spans 17 residues. For the CDR3, the DNA is TGTGCCAGCAGCAATCCCCGGGACAGGGGGGATCTCACTGAAGCTTTCTTT. It encodes CASSNPRDRGDLTEAFF.

J is TRBJ1-1 and V is TRBV19, with D maybe TRBD1 (5 bases). This CDR3 spans 13 amino acids. Trimming removed 8 bases from V and 7 bases from J, with 17 bases in between. CDR1 is LNHDA and CDR2 is SQIVND in the germline V gene (reference sequence). CDR3 sequence: CASQHGTESEAFF. The CDR3 coding sequence is TGTGCCAGTCAACACGGGACTGAAAGTGAAGCTTTCTTT.

The J gene is TRBJ1-6, the V gene TRBV7-2; 7 bases align to TRBD1. Trimming took 5 bases from V and 10 from J; bases not matched to a gene: 8. This CDR3 is 14 amino acids long. Germline lookup yields CDR1 SGHTA and CDR2 FQGNSA. The CDR3 spells CASSPRQGESPLHF. DNA for the CDR3: TGTGCCAGCAGCCCTCGACAGGGTGAATCACCCCTCCACTTT.

The V and J genes are TRBV6-5 and TRBJ1-1; TRBD1 agrees at 8 bases. Germline V gene data show CDR1 as MNHEY and CDR2 as SVGAGI. This CDR3 comprises 16 residues. Trimming removed 0 bases from V and 6 bases from J; junction bases left unmatched: 9. CDR3 coding DNA: TGTGCCAGCAGTTACTCCCTGAAACAGGGGGGCCCTGAAGCTTTCTTT. It encodes CASSYSLKQGGPEAFF.

V gene TRBV18 combines with J gene TRBJ2-7; TRBD1 might be the D (6 bases). Germline V CDR1 and CDR2: KGHSH, LQKENI. The CDR3 has 13 residues. V was trimmed by 3 bases and J by 6 bases, leaving 12 bases between them. CDR3 sequence (DNA): TGTGCCAGCTCACCCCCGGGACAAGGCGAGCAGTACTTC. It encodes CASSPPGQGEQYF.

The chain couples TRBV7-3 to TRBJ2-2, with 7 bases lining up with TRBD2. The germline V gene encodes CDR1 SGHTA and CDR2 FQGTGA. V shed 3 bases, J shed 3 bases, and the junction held 4 bases outside the gene matches. The CDR3 has 15 amino acids. DNA for the CDR3: TGTGCCAGCAGCTTTCCCGGGGGGTACACCGGGGAGCTGTTTTTT. Amino acid sequence: CASSFPGGYTGELFF. The full variable domain, completed using reference TRBV7-3 and TRBJ2-2, is GAGVSQTPSNKVTEKGKYVELRCDPISGHTALYWYRQSLGQGPEFLIYFQGTGAADDSGLPNDRFFAVRPEGSVSTLKIQRTERGDSAVYLCASSFPGGYTGELFFGEGSRLTVL.

This chain joins TRBV19 and TRBJ2-3; TRBD2 matches 7 bases. The CDR3 runs to 14 residues. The V segment lost 9 bases and the J segment 0 bases; nucleotides outside the gene matches: 6. Per germline, CDR1 LNHDA and CDR2 SQIVND (reference sequence). The CDR3 DNA is TGTGCCAGCAAACTAGCGACTAGCACAGATACGCAGTATTTT. It encodes CASKLATSTDTQYF. Full variable domain (missing parts from reference TRBV19 and TRBJ2-3): DGGITQSPKYLFRKEGQNVTLSCEQNLNHDAMYWYRQDPGQGLRLIYYSQIVNDFQKGDIAEGYSVSREKKESFPLTVTSAQKNPTAFYLCASKLATSTDTQYFGPGTRLTVL.

The CDR3 nucleotides are TGTGCCAGCAGCTTAATAGACAGTGGAAACACCATATATTTT. It is translated as CASSLIDSGNTIYF. The chain employs TRBV7-9 and TRBJ1-3; D is perhaps TRBD1 (5 bases). Trimming pared 2 bases from V and 3 bases from J, leaving 8 bases between. Germline V gene data show CDR1 as SEHNR and CDR2 as FQNEAQ (reference sequence). This CDR3 is 14 amino acids long.

The chain carries TRBV11-3 and TRBJ1-1, with TRBD1 matching 7 bases. Germline V gene lookup returns CDR1 SGHNT and CDR2 YENEEA. V lost 2 bases, J lost 0 bases, and 6 bases stayed unmatched. The CDR3 is 16 residues long. The CDR3: CASSLLRGPMNTEAFF. The CDR3 region has the DNA TGTGCCAGCAGCTTATTGAGGGGGCCGATGAACACTGAAGCTTTCTTT.

The V call is TRBV19, the J call TRBJ2-2; 9 bases match TRBD2. With V trimmed by 4 bases and J by 4 bases, 4 bases remained unmatched. The CDR3 length is 15 residues. CDR1 is LNHDA, CDR2 SQIVND, per germline (reference sequence). The CDR3, as DNA: TGTGCCAGTAGTAAGGCTAGCGGGGTCACCGGGGAGCTGTTTTTT. This translates into CASSKASGVTGELFF.

The V gene is TRBV7-6, the J gene TRBJ2-4; tentative D call: TRBD1 (6 bases). V was clipped by 5 bases and J by 6 bases, with 20 bases between them. Germline values: CDR1 SGHVS, CDR2 FNYEAQ. The CDR3 length is 16 residues. The CDR3 DNA is TGTGCCAGCAGCACCCCTACAGGGTCAATTTCAAACATTCAGTACTTC. Translating it yields CASSTPTGSISNIQYF.

The CDR3 region has the DNA TGTGCCAGCAGCTTAAGGGACAGGAACACTGAAGCTTTCTTT. Translating it yields CASSLRDRNTEAFF. J is TRBJ1-1 and V is TRBV7-8; 7 nucleotides line up with TRBD1. The ends lost 2 bases at V and 1 base at J; junction bases unmatched: 1. Germline V gives CDR1 SGHVS, CDR2 FQNEAQ. The length of the CDR3 is 14 residues.

V is TRBV6-1 and J is TRBJ1-6; no reliable D call. Looked up from germline, CDR1 is MNHNS and CDR2 is SASEGT. Trimming pared 2 bases from V and 7 bases from J, leaving 6 bases between. This CDR3 is built from 13 residues. The CDR3 is CASSEYRNSPLHF. For the CDR3, the DNA is TGTGCCAGCAGTGAATATCGGAATTCACCCCTCCACTTT.

The rearrangement uses TRBV2 and TRBJ2-2; TRBD1 agrees at 9 bases. There are 14 residues in the CDR3. Germline values: CDR1 SNHLY, CDR2 FYNNEI. After removal of 4 bases from V and 6 bases from J, the junction contained 3 bases not matched to a gene. CDR3 loop: CASSGQGGAGELFF. The CDR3 DNA reads as TGTGCCAGCAGTGGACAGGGGGGCGCCGGGGAGCTGTTTTTT.

V usage is TRBV13 and J usage is TRBJ2-7; TRBD1 might be the D (6 bases). CDR3 size: 13 residues. The V end was cut by 3 bases, the J end by 3 bases, with 9 bases between. The germline gives CDR1 PRHDT, CDR2 FYEKMQ (reference sequence). Here the CDR3 DNA reads TGTGCCAGCAGCTTCCTACAGGGCTACGAGCAGTACTTC. Amino acids: CASSFLQGYEQYF. Drawing the rest from reference TRBV13 and TRBJ2-7, the complete variable domain is AAGVIQSPRHLIKEKRETATLKCYPIPRHDTVYWYQQGPGQDPQFLISFYEKMQSDKGSIPDRFSAQQFSDYHSELNMSSLELGDSALYFCASSFLQGYEQYFGPGTRLTVT.

J is TRBJ1-1 and V is TRBV7-9, with TRBD1 matching 8 bases. The CDR3 length is 15 residues. Germline CDR1 SEHNR, CDR2 FQNEAQ (reference sequence). V lost 1 base, J lost 2 bases, and 3 bases stayed unmatched. The CDR3: CASSLGTGRNTEAFF. CDR3 bases: TGTGCCAGCAGCTTAGGGACAGGGCGAAACACTGAAGCTTTCTTT.

A remark on this clone: Other DNA sequences of this sample code for an identical CDR3. The rearrangement uses TRBV18 and TRBJ1-1; no reliable D call. This CDR3 is 13 amino acids long. Germline lookup yields CDR1 KGHSH and CDR2 LQKENI. V lost 3 bases, J lost 1 base, and 6 bases lay in between. Here the CDR3 DNA reads TGTGCCAGCTCACCCAGAAGGAACACTGAAGCTTTCTTT. This gives the protein CASSPRRNTEAFF. The complete variable domain, with remaining parts taken from reference TRBV18 and TRBJ1-1, reads NAGVMQNPRHLVRRRGQEARLRCSPMKGHSHVYWYRQLPEEGLKFMVYLQKENIIDESGMPKERFSAEFPKEGPSILRIQQVVRGDSAAYFCASSPRRNTEAFFGQGTRLTVV.

The chain uses TRBV19 and TRBJ2-7; 11 bases agree with TRBD2. V gave up 4 bases and J gave up 0 bases; unmatched junction bases: 11. This CDR3 contains 18 residues. The V gene's germline CDR1 is LNHDA and CDR2 SQIVND (reference sequence). The CDR3 sequence is CASSTASGGLHSSYEQYF. The CDR3 DNA reads TGTGCCAGTAGTACAGCTAGCGGGGGGCTCCATTCCTCCTACGAGCAGTACTTC.

This chain's CDR3 is CASSQRTGGDTGELFF. Written as DNA, the CDR3 is TGTGCCAGCAGCCAAAGGACAGGGGGAGACACCGGGGAGCTGTTTTTT. The chain couples TRBV5-4 to TRBJ2-2, with 10 bases lining up with TRBD1. Unmatched junction bases numbered 6, after V lost 4 bases and J lost 3 bases. This CDR3 comprises 16 residues. The V gene's germline CDR1 is SGHNT and CDR2 YYREEE (reference sequence).

V gene TRBV6-1 combines with J gene TRBJ2-5, with 7 bases fitting TRBD2. The CDR3 spans 15 residues. CDR1 and CDR2 (germline): MNHNS, SASEGT. After removal of 4 bases from V and 1 base from J, the junction contained 6 bases not matched to a gene. CDR3 in DNA: TGTGCCAGCAGTGGAGCGGGGAGCCGCCAAGAGACCCAGTACTTC. Translating gives CASSGAGSRQETQYF.

This chain links TRBV28 with TRBJ1-2; D is unresolved. Germline V CDR1 and CDR2: MDHEN, SYDVKM. The CDR3 contains 14 residues. Trimming cost V 1 base and J 8 bases, with 14 bases left between them. CDR3 sequence reads: CASSLSQRIGGYTF. CDR3 bases: TGTGCCAGCAGTTTATCCCAGCGAATCGGCGGCTACACCTTC.

The chain couples TRBV19 to TRBJ2-2; maybe TRBD2 (6 bases). This CDR3 region has 15 residues. The ends were cut back, 3 bases at V and 5 bases at J, with 13 bases in the middle. Germline-derived CDR1 and CDR2 are LNHDA and SQIVND (reference sequence). CDR3 amino acids: CASSIGPEGTGELFF. Here the CDR3 DNA reads TGTGCCAGTAGTATTGGACCGGAGGGGACCGGGGAGCTGTTTTTT.

V and J are TRBV7-8 and TRBJ1-2; D gene ambiguous. Per the germline V gene, CDR1 is SGHVS and CDR2 is FQNEAQ. V was cut by 5 bases and J by 2 bases, with 15 bases left in between. The CDR3 consists of 15 residues. The CDR3 DNA sequence: TGTGCCAGCAGCCGACTTACCTTACAAAACTATGGCTACACCTTC. This encodes CASSRLTLQNYGYTF.

The J gene is TRBJ2-7, the V gene TRBV19, with D maybe TRBD1 (6 bases). The V gene's germline CDR1 is LNHDA and CDR2 SQIVND (reference sequence). CDR3 size: 12 residues. Trimming left V 5 bases short and J 6 bases short, with 11 bases between. The CDR3 loop is CASSQGGGEQYF. The DNA of the CDR3 is TGTGCCAGTAGTCAAGGGGGTGGCGAGCAGTACTTC.

The genes are TRBV2 and TRBJ2-1, with D unclear. Trimming pared 0 bases from V and 9 bases from J, leaving 6 bases between. CDR1 and CDR2 from the germline V gene are SNHLY and FYNNEI. The length of the CDR3 is 12 residues. CDR3 protein: CASSEALSEQFF. The CDR3, as DNA: TGTGCCAGCAGTGAAGCGCTTAGTGAGCAGTTCTTC.

The V gene is TRBV28, the J gene TRBJ1-4; TRBD1 matches 8 bases. The V segment lost 3 bases and the J segment 8 bases; nucleotides outside the gene matches: 5. The CDR3 sequence is 14 residues long. Germline V gene data show CDR1 as MDHEN and CDR2 as SYDVKM. The CDR3 bases are TGTGCCAGCAGTTTCCGGACAGGGTGGGAAAAACTGTTTTTT. It codes for CASSFRTGWEKLFF.